Each of the 21 T cell receptor beta chains below was sequenced from the same sample in a study of naive and memory T cell subsets. Both TRBC1 and TRBC2 were covered by a beta constant-region primer of two equimolar oligonucleotides. The ligated cDNA underwent four PCR rounds using SP2 and nested alpha and beta constant-region primers. TCRdb used MiXCR to reprocess the UMI-ligation and nested PCR reads, holding one entry per CDR3 protein. The table includes over 100,000 distinct CDR3 sequences, roughly 36% detected once. Sequenced: central memory CD4+ T cells from blood. These receptors were taken from a human donor in good health.

In the case of this clonotype: Germline is not matched at one junction end, which may reflect a read error. The J gene is TRBJ1-2, the V gene TRBV2, with D unresolved. Germline V lookup: CDR1 SNHLY, CDR2 FYNNEI. The CDR3 loop spans 13 amino acids. The CDR3: CTSSDGTNYGYTF. CDR3 nucleotides: TGTACCAGCAGTGACGGGACTAACTATGGCTACACCTTC.

The genes are TRBV7-2 and TRBJ2-1; no reliable D call. V was pared by 0 bases and J by 10 bases, with 13 bases between. This CDR3 comprises 14 residues. Germline V gives CDR1 SGHTA, CDR2 FQGNSA. The CDR3 region is CASSLALRVREQFF. DNA for the CDR3: TGTGCCAGCAGCTTAGCGCTAAGAGTCAGGGAGCAGTTCTTC.

V is TRBV6-5 and J is TRBJ2-3; 8 bases map to TRBD2. Per the germline V gene, CDR1 is MNHEY and CDR2 is SVGAGI. V dropped 6 bases and J dropped 4; count of bases not matched to a gene: 9. The CDR3 is made up of 15 amino acids. The CDR3 region is CASRTLAGSADTQYF. The DNA for the CDR3 is TGTGCCAGCAGAACTCTAGCGGGTTCGGCAGATACGCAGTATTTT.

This clonotype was counted many times. This rearrangement joins TRBV20-1 to TRBJ2-3, with D uncertain. The germline V gene encodes CDR1 DFQATT and CDR2 SNEGSKA (reference sequence). The length of the CDR3 is 12 residues. V shed 6 bases and J shed 0 bases, with 7 bases lying between them. The CDR3 DNA follows: TGCAGTGCCCAAAAGAGCACAGATACGCAGTATTTT. This sequence encodes CSAQKSTDTQYF.

This clonotype has more than one count but fewer than ten. The gene calls are TRBV3-1 and TRBJ2-3, with TRBD2 matching over 7 bases. Trimming took 0 bases from V and 14 from J; bases not matched to a gene: 8. The CDR3 runs 13 residues. Looked up from germline, CDR1 is LGHDT and CDR2 is YNNKEL (reference sequence). CDR3 loop: CASSQDRGRALYF. DNA of the CDR3: TGTGCCAGCAGCCAAGATCGCGGGAGAGCCTTGTATTTT.

This clonotype occurred a few times. The chain combines TRBV20-1 with TRBJ2-7, with D maybe TRBD1 (5 bases). The length of the CDR3 is 14 residues. Germline assignment: CDR1 DFQATT and CDR2 SNEGSKA (reference sequence). V was clipped by 1 base and J by 2 bases, with 12 bases between them. The CDR3 region has the DNA TGCAGTGCTAGAGTTTTCGACAGCCCCTACGAGCAGTACTTC. Encoded protein: CSARVFDSPYEQYF.

The gene calls are TRBV29-1 and TRBJ2-7; 7 bases match TRBD1. Germline loops: CDR1 SQVTM, CDR2 ANQGSEA. The trim removed 4 bases at V and 2 bases at J, leaving 2 bases unmatched. The CDR3 has 12 residues. The CDR3 reads CSVGDRTYEQYF. The CDR3 coding sequence is TGCAGCGTTGGGGACAGAACCTACGAGCAGTACTTC.

The genes are TRBV29-1 and TRBJ1-5; D unresolved. The germline gives CDR1 SQVTM, CDR2 ANQGSEA. V lost 4 bases and J 6 bases, leaving 13 bases between the germline ends. The CDR3 loop spans 13 amino acids. The CDR3 DNA reads as TGCAGCGTTGCGAGAGGTGAGGGTCAGCCCCAGCATTTT. Translated: CSVARGEGQPQHF.

The chain combines TRBV2 with TRBJ1-1; D unresolved. Germline V gene data show CDR1 as SNHLY and CDR2 as FYNNEI. The CDR3 runs 15 residues. Trimming took 2 bases from V and 3 from J, leaving 13 bases between them. The DNA for the CDR3 is TGTGCCAGCAGTGAACTTAGCCCTGGGCACACTGAAGCTTTCTTT. Amino acid sequence: CASSELSPGHTEAFF.

V is TRBV30 and J is TRBJ2-2; perhaps D is TRBD1 or TRBD2 (5 bases each). V was clipped by 2 bases and J by 10 bases, with 17 bases between them. The CDR3 covers 14 residues. Germline V gene data show CDR1 as GTSNPN and CDR2 as SVGIG (reference sequence). The CDR3 region has the DNA TGTGCCTGGAGTAAAGGGACCCTCGGCACGGAGCTGTTTTTT. It encodes CAWSKGTLGTELFF.

This chain uses TRBV27 with TRBJ1-2, with D perhaps TRBD1 (5 bases). CDR1 MNHEY and CDR2 SMNVEV come from the germline V gene (reference sequence). V was cut by 6 bases and J by 3 bases, with 17 bases left in between. The CDR3 runs to 15 residues. The CDR3 nucleotides are TGTGCCAGCAGGGATTGGGGCAGCAGGGACTATGGCTACACCTTC. As protein: CASRDWGSRDYGYTF.

This clonotype was observed many times. The chain uses TRBV20-1 and TRBJ2-1, with 11 bases that match TRBD2. V was pared by 6 bases and J by 7 bases, with 11 bases of the junction left unmatched. The CDR3 covers 15 residues. The germline V gene encodes CDR1 DFQATT and CDR2 SNEGSKA (reference sequence). In nucleotides, the CDR3 is TGCAGTGCCACAGTCTCTAGCGGGAGGTCTAATGAGCAGTTCTTC. It specifies CSATVSSGRSNEQFF.

This clonotype has a handful of counts. This rearrangement joins TRBV4-2 to TRBJ1-1; D call uncertain. V dropped 0 bases and J dropped 4 bases, with 12 bases sitting between them. The germline V gene has CDR1 LGHNA and CDR2 YNFKEQ. The CDR3 runs 15 residues. Here the CDR3 reads CASSQDQRSPTEAFF. CDR3 in DNA: TGTGCCAGCAGCCAAGATCAAAGGTCTCCCACTGAAGCTTTCTTT.

The table lists this clonotype with a count of one. V usage is TRBV5-4 and J usage is TRBJ2-5, with D perhaps matching TRBD1 or TRBD2 (6 bases each). CDR1 and CDR2 from the germline V gene are SGHNT and YYREEE (reference sequence). V lost 6 bases to trimming and J lost 1 base, with 13 bases between them. This CDR3 comprises 14 residues. CDR3 region: CASKEGHSQETQYF. The DNA for the CDR3 is TGTGCCAGCAAGGAGGGACATAGCCAAGAGACCCAGTACTTC.

This clonotype was observed a few times. V gene TRBV20-1 combines with J gene TRBJ2-2; D is unresolved. V lost 1 base and J lost 6, with 12 bases in between. The germline CDR1 and CDR2 sequences are DFQATT and SNEGSKA (reference sequence). The CDR3 totals 14 residues. The CDR3 coding sequence is TGCAGTGCTAGAGTCGGCCTCGCGGCCGGGGAGCTGTTTTTT. Its translation: CSARVGLAAGELFF.

The V gene is TRBV19, the J gene TRBJ1-2; D remains ambiguous. This CDR3 is 12 amino acids long. Trimming pared 5 bases from V and 4 bases from J, leaving 8 bases between. CDR1 is LNHDA and CDR2 is SQIVND in the germline V gene (reference sequence). CDR3 residues: CASSATTYGYTF. In DNA, the CDR3 is TGTGCCAGTAGTGCGACAACCTATGGCTACACCTTC.

The chain employs TRBV27 and TRBJ2-3, with a possible D match to TRBD1 (6 bases). The CDR3 totals 15 residues. The germline V gene has CDR1 MNHEY and CDR2 SMNVEV (reference sequence). The germline V and J ends were trimmed by 8 bases and 2 bases, with 17 bases remaining between them. The CDR3 region is CASGRGGADTDTQYF. The CDR3 nucleotides are TGTGCCAGCGGACGAGGGGGAGCCGACACAGATACGCAGTATTTT.

The chain employs TRBV12-3 or TRBV12-4 and TRBJ2-7; 8 bases align to TRBD1. CDR3 size: 15 residues. V lost 6 bases and J lost 2; bases outside the gene matches: 9. The CDR3 spells CASRNPQGAAYEQYF. The CDR3 nucleotides read TGTGCCAGCAGAAACCCTCAGGGGGCGGCCTACGAGCAGTACTTC.

The chain is built from TRBV29-1 and TRBJ1-1; unclear D gene. The CDR3 is made up of 13 amino acids. The germline gives CDR1 SQVTM, CDR2 ANQGSEA. Trimming left V 3 bases short and J 1 base short, with 9 bases between. The CDR3 sequence: CSVEGIRNTEAFF. As DNA, the CDR3 is TGCAGCGTTGAGGGGATAAGGAACACTGAAGCTTTCTTT.

This clonotype was detected a few times. The chain couples TRBV18 to TRBJ1-3; D may be TRBD1 (6 bases). Trimming removed 5 bases from V and 0 bases from J, with 14 bases in between. This CDR3 is 16 amino acids long. The V gene's germline CDR1 is KGHSH and CDR2 LQKENI. In DNA form, the CDR3 reads TGTGCCAGCTCAACATGGACAGCCGGCTCTGGAAACACCATATATTTT. This encodes CASSTWTAGSGNTIYF.

The gene calls are TRBV15 and TRBJ1-5; maybe TRBD1 (5 bases). The ends were cut back, 6 bases at V and 6 bases at J, with 21 bases in the middle. CDR3 length equals 16 residues. CDR1 is LNHNV, CDR2 YYDKDF, per germline (reference sequence). CDR3 in amino acids: CATRVLFQGVGQPQHF. CDR3 coding DNA: TGTGCCACCAGGGTCCTTTTTCAGGGTGTGGGTCAGCCCCAGCATTTT.